One and the same sample provided the 27 T cell receptor beta chains below, sequenced in a study of shared T cell receptors in the human thymus. Data came from immunoSEQ multiplex PCR; TCRdb stores just in-frame clones and leaves some out. The repertoire holds 450,000 to 650,000 clones, around 78% seen once, with around 0.012% in the top ten. These data were also filed under a second study, of human thymus T cells.

The material sequenced was thymocytes. These receptors all come from a boy under two years old with a congenital heart defect.

In nucleotides, the CDR3 is TGCGCCAGCAGTGAGACAGGGGACGAGCAGTACTTC. Amino acid sequence: CASSETGDEQYF. The rearrangement links TRBV10-1 to TRBJ2-7; 7 bases match TRBD1. Germline-derived CDR1 and CDR2 are WNHNN and SYGVQD (reference sequence). The CDR3 length is 12 residues. V was pared by 2 bases and J by 5 bases, with 0 bases of the junction left unmatched.

The chain combines TRBV6-1 with TRBJ2-1, with TRBD1 as a possible D gene (6 bases). The CDR3 contains 15 residues. Germline V gene lookup returns CDR1 MNHNS and CDR2 SASEGT. Deletions cut 7 bases from V and 5 bases from J, with 18 bases between. CDR3 loop: CASTKLGTKNNEQFF. DNA for the CDR3: TGTGCCAGCACCAAACTCGGGACAAAAAACAATGAGCAGTTCTTC.

The CDR3 nucleotides read TGCGCCAGCAGCCACCAGGGCACAGATACGCAGTATTTT. Its translation: CASSHQGTDTQYF. The V call is TRBV4-1, the J call TRBJ2-3; D call uncertain. The CDR3 extends over 13 amino acids. Germline values: CDR1 MGHRA, CDR2 YSYEKL. V was shortened by 3 bases and J by 1 base, with 5 bases between the two germline ends.

The V call is TRBV19, the J call TRBJ1-5; 8 bases fit TRBD1. V lost 2 bases, J lost 2 bases, and 2 bases stayed unmatched. Germline loops: CDR1 LNHDA, CDR2 SQIVND (reference sequence). The CDR3 covers 15 residues. CDR3: CASSITDRGNQPQHF. CDR3 DNA: TGTGCCAGTAGTATAACGGACAGGGGCAATCAGCCCCAGCATTTT. Combining the CDR3 with reference TRBV19 and TRBJ1-5 gives the whole variable domain DGGITQSPKYLFRKEGQNVTLSCEQNLNHDAMYWYRQDPGQGLRLIYYSQIVNDFQKGDIAEGYSVSREKKESFPLTVTSAQKNPTAFYLCASSITDRGNQPQHFGDGTRLSIL.

The chain has TRBV5-1 and TRBJ2-2; maybe TRBD1 (6 bases). Germline-derived CDR1 and CDR2 are SGHRS and YFSETQ. Trimming stripped 1 base from V and 5 bases from J, with 15 bases between. This CDR3 comprises 16 residues. The CDR3 loop is CASSLKGERGTGELFF. The CDR3 DNA reads as TGCGCCAGCAGCTTGAAGGGGGAAAGGGGTACCGGGGAGCTGTTTTTT.

The J gene is TRBJ2-1, the V gene TRBV5-1; the match to TRBD2 covers 8 bases. CDR3 length: 16 amino acids. The V segment lost 4 bases and the J segment 5 bases; nucleotides outside the gene matches: 11. Germline V CDR1 and CDR2: SGHRS, YFSETQ. The CDR3 loop reads CASSQSELAADNEQFF. The CDR3 DNA sequence: TGCGCCAGCAGCCAGTCGGAACTAGCGGCGGACAATGAGCAGTTCTTC.

The V and J genes are TRBV30 and TRBJ2-1, with D tentatively TRBD2 (5 bases). The CDR3 totals 14 residues. The V gene lost 4 bases and the J gene lost 3 bases, with 13 bases spanning the gap. Germline loops: CDR1 GTSNPN, CDR2 SVGIG (reference sequence). CDR3 sequence: CAWNLAPNYNEQFF. The CDR3 nucleotides read TGTGCCTGGAATCTAGCCCCAAACTACAATGAGCAGTTCTTC. The full variable domain, its missing parts supplied by reference TRBV30 and TRBJ2-1, is SQTIHQWPATLVQPVGSPLSLECTVEGTSNPNLYWYRQAAGRGLQLLFYSVGIGQISSEVPQNLSASRPQDRQFILSSKKLLLSDSGFYLCAWNLAPNYNEQFFGPGTRLTVL.

The CDR3 sequence is CASSSRQGASSYNEQFF. The CDR3 DNA sequence: TGTGCCAGCAGCAGCCGACAGGGGGCGAGCTCCTACAATGAGCAGTTCTTC. The rearrangement uses TRBV7-2 and TRBJ2-1; 10 bases are shared with TRBD1. The CDR3 is made up of 17 amino acids. Losses at the gene ends were 5 bases for V and 0 bases for J; bases not matched to a gene: 7. Germline V gene lookup returns CDR1 SGHTA and CDR2 FQGNSA.

The chain is built from TRBV14 and TRBJ2-7; 9 bases align to TRBD2. J lost 5 bases, V lost 1 base, and 18 bases had no gene match. CDR3 length: 19 residues. Looked up from germline, CDR1 is SGHDN and CDR2 is FVKESK. CDR3 sequence (DNA): TGTGCCAGCAGCCAAGGAAGGGATAGCGGGAGACCGGGCTTCCACGAGCAGTACTTC. This codes for CASSQGRDSGRPGFHEQYF.

The chain combines TRBV11-2 with TRBJ1-4; 8 nucleotides match TRBD1. Trimming took 4 bases from V and 6 from J; bases not matched to a gene: 4. Germline V gives CDR1 SGHAT, CDR2 FQNNGV. This CDR3 region has 14 residues. CDR3 in amino acids: CASSSRTGYEKLFF. CDR3 DNA sequence: TGTGCCAGCAGCTCTCGGACAGGGTATGAAAAACTGTTTTTT.

V and J are TRBV5-1 and TRBJ1-1; 7 bases agree with TRBD1. The junction had 17 bases not matched to a gene; V was cut back by 7 bases and J by 5 bases. This CDR3 is 16 amino acids long. Germline-derived CDR1 and CDR2 are SGHRS and YFSETQ. The CDR3 nucleotides read TGCGCCAGCCGGGGGCTTCGTGACAGGGAAGGGACTGAAGCTTTCTTT. Protein sequence: CASRGLRDREGTEAFF.

This clone was picked up a small number of times. CDR3 in DNA: TGTGCCAGCAGGGAGAAGGCGGACAGTCAAGAGACCCAGTACTTC. Translating it yields CASREKADSQETQYF. This sequence joins TRBV27 and TRBJ2-5, with D maybe TRBD1 (6 bases). Germline CDR1 MNHEY, CDR2 SMNVEV (reference sequence). Deletions cut 6 bases from V and 2 bases from J, with 16 bases between. The CDR3 length is 15 residues.

V gene TRBV4-2 combines with J gene TRBJ2-7; 9 positions match TRBD1. V dropped 0 bases and J dropped 4; count of bases not matched to a gene: 7. Germline CDR1 reads LGHNA; CDR2 reads YNFKEQ. The CDR3 contains 16 residues. The CDR3 sequence: CASSQEGLGQGYEQYF. CDR3 nucleotide sequence: TGTGCCAGCAGCCAAGAGGGGTTGGGACAGGGTTACGAGCAGTACTTC.

The J gene is TRBJ2-3, the V gene TRBV27; 7 bases fit TRBD2. Germline assignment: CDR1 MNHEY and CDR2 SMNVEV (reference sequence). Trimming removed 1 base from V and 0 bases from J; junction bases left unmatched: 4. CDR3 length equals 16 residues. CDR3 sequence reads: CASSLWSLASTDTQYF. The CDR3, as DNA: TGTGCCAGCAGTTTATGGTCACTAGCGAGCACAGATACGCAGTATTTT.

The gene calls are TRBV30 and TRBJ2-7, with a tentative D call TRBD1 (6 bases). Between the trimmed V and J ends, which lost 1 base and 5 bases, there was a span of 12 bases. The CDR3 length is 13 residues. Germline CDR1 GTSNPN, CDR2 SVGIG (reference sequence). CDR3 nucleotides: TGTGCCTGGAGTGGAGGACAGCGAAACGAGCAGTACTTC. This gives the protein CAWSGGQRNEQYF.

The chain has TRBV11-2 and TRBJ2-7, with TRBD1 matching over 10 bases. The CDR3 has 17 amino acids. Unmatched junction bases numbered 7, after V lost 0 bases and J lost 2 bases. Germline CDR1 is SGHAT and CDR2 is FQNNGV. Written as DNA, the CDR3 is TGTGCCAGCAGCTTAGAGGAGCGGGACAGGGGCACCTACGAGCAGTACTTC. Translating gives CASSLEERDRGTYEQYF.

V gene TRBV5-6 combines with J gene TRBJ2-7; 8 positions agree with TRBD1. This CDR3 spans 18 amino acids. The germline V gene encodes CDR1 SGHDT and CDR2 YYEEEE. The V gene end was trimmed by 4 bases and the J gene end by 1 base; junction bases not matched to a gene: 16. The CDR3, as DNA: TGTGCCAGCAGCCCCAGCTCCGTGCCCGGGGACAGGTCCTACGAGCAGTACTTC. Translated, it gives CASSPSSVPGDRSYEQYF. Full variable domain (missing parts from reference TRBV5-6 and TRBJ2-7): DAGVTQSPTHLIKTRGQQVTLRCSPKSGHDTVSWYQQALGQGPQFIFQYYEEEERQRGNFPDRFSGHQFPNYSSELNVNALLLGDSALYLCASSPSSVPGDRSYEQYFGPGTRLTVT.

The table lists this clone with a few counts. The chain links TRBV28 to TRBJ1-2; TRBD1 agrees at 8 bases. With 4 bases clipped from V and 4 bases from J, the junction kept 2 bases outside the gene matches. CDR1 is MDHEN, CDR2 SYDVKM, per germline. This CDR3 is built from 13 residues. This chain's CDR3 is CASSSGQGYGYTF. CDR3 DNA sequence: TGTGCCAGCAGTTCAGGACAGGGCTATGGCTACACCTTC.

This clone was seen only once. The chain has TRBV4-2 and TRBJ2-7; TRBD1 agrees at 9 bases. Germline loops: CDR1 LGHNA, CDR2 YNFKEQ. The V and J ends lost 0 bases and 6 bases, in that order; junction bases with no gene match: 15. CDR3 size: 18 residues. CDR3: CASSQEKGQGLIKGEQYF. In DNA, the CDR3 is TGTGCCAGCAGCCAAGAGAAAGGACAGGGGCTAATAAAGGGCGAGCAGTACTTC.

The chain is built from TRBV10-1 and TRBJ2-5, with 9 nucleotides matching TRBD1. This CDR3 has 14 amino acids. The germline V gene encodes CDR1 WNHNN and CDR2 SYGVQD (reference sequence). Germline trimming cut 5 bases from V and 5 bases from J; bases unmatched to any gene: 6. CDR3 amino acids: CASSRTGDGETQYF. The CDR3 DNA sequence: TGCGCCAGCAGTCGGACAGGGGACGGGGAGACCCAGTACTTC.

J is TRBJ2-1 and V is TRBV7-9; 8 bases are shared with TRBD2. Germline CDR1 and CDR2: SEHNR and FQNEAQ (reference sequence). V trimming: 5 bases; J trimming: 4 bases; junction bases outside the gene matches: 10. The CDR3 covers 16 residues. CDR3 sequence: CASSLGSGMGYNEQFF. DNA for the CDR3: TGTGCCAGCAGCCTAGGTAGCGGGATGGGATACAATGAGCAGTTCTTC.

The chain couples TRBV15 to TRBJ2-5, with 8 bases matching TRBD2. The CDR3 sequence is 15 residues long. V gave up 0 bases and J gave up 5 bases; unmatched junction bases: 5. Germline V gene lookup returns CDR1 LNHNV and CDR2 YYDKDF (reference sequence). The CDR3 nucleotides are TGTGCCACCAGCAGAGATAGGGGCGGGGGGGAGACCCAGTACTTC. Amino acids: CATSRDRGGGETQYF.

This chain uses TRBV9 with TRBJ2-3; 8 bases agree with TRBD2. The CDR3 runs 14 residues. The trim removed 3 bases at V and 4 bases at J, leaving 4 bases unmatched. Looked up from germline, CDR1 is SGDLS and CDR2 is YYNGEE. CDR3 in amino acids: CASSAGLDPDTQYF. The CDR3 nucleotides read TGTGCCAGCAGCGCGGGACTAGACCCAGATACGCAGTATTTT.

The J gene is TRBJ1-4, the V gene TRBV10-3; TRBD1 aligns across 7 bases. The CDR3 covers 15 residues. The J segment lost 6 bases and the V segment lost 4 bases, leaving 8 bases of the junction unmatched. Germline lookup yields CDR1 ENHRY and CDR2 SYGVKD. CDR3 bases: TGTGCCATCAGTGGCCGGACAGGAGGGGATGAAAAACTGTTTTTT. This encodes CAISGRTGGDEKLFF.

The chain combines TRBV30 with TRBJ2-7, with 12 bases identical to TRBD2. Looked up from germline, CDR1 is GTSNPN and CDR2 is SVGIG (reference sequence). There are 15 residues in the CDR3. V lost 3 bases to trimming and J lost 3 bases; unmatched junction nucleotides: 6. The CDR3 is CAWSRLAGVNYEQYF. The DNA for the CDR3 is TGTGCCTGGAGCCGACTAGCGGGAGTTAACTACGAGCAGTACTTC.

V is TRBV28 and J is TRBJ1-1; D may be TRBD1 (5 bases). V shed 8 bases and J shed 1 base, with 14 bases lying between them. This CDR3 comprises 14 residues. Germline V gene data show CDR1 as MDHEN and CDR2 as SYDVKM. CDR3 DNA sequence: TGTGCCAGCCAAGTAGGGGCTCCGAACACTGAAGCTTTCTTT. Protein product: CASQVGAPNTEAFF.

This chain uses TRBV5-1 with TRBJ1-1, with 7 bases fitting TRBD1. CDR1 and CDR2 (germline): SGHRS, YFSETQ. The CDR3 has 17 residues. V lost 4 bases, J lost 5 bases, and 17 bases stayed unmatched. The CDR3 protein is CASSPSNRGPLGTEAFF. The CDR3 coding sequence is TGCGCCAGCAGCCCGTCGAACAGGGGTCCCCTTGGGACTGAAGCTTTCTTT.